The 22 T cell receptor beta chains below come from one sample, sequenced in a study of identical twins. TCRdb re-called the 5' RACE reads with MiXCR, one entry per CDR3 protein. The sample has approximately 1.8 million distinct CDR3 sequences; roughly a third are singletons. Input material: cord blood. These receptors were taken from a newborn girl in good health.

This clonotype was detected only a few times. The V and J genes are TRBV7-9 and TRBJ2-1, with TRBD2 identical over 7 bases. In germline, CDR1 is SEHNR, CDR2 FQNEAQ (reference sequence). Trimming removed 1 base from V and 8 bases from J; junction bases left unmatched: 5. This CDR3 is 14 amino acids long. CDR3 sequence (DNA): TGTGCCAGCAGCTTAGGGGGAGGGAAGGATGAGCAGTTCTTC. Encoded protein: CASSLGGGKDEQFF.

The table lists this clonotype with a few counts. The chain is built from TRBV6-6 and TRBJ2-4; D gene unclear. The germline V gene encodes CDR1 MNHNY and CDR2 SVGAGI (reference sequence). V dropped 8 bases and J dropped 0 bases, with 5 bases sitting between them. The CDR3 extends over 12 amino acids. In DNA, the CDR3 is TGTGCCAGCCGGATAGCCAAAAACATTCAGTACTTC. This encodes CASRIAKNIQYF.

The V gene is TRBV5-1, the J gene TRBJ2-1; 11 bases map to TRBD2. Per the germline V gene, CDR1 is SGHRS and CDR2 is YFSETQ. The CDR3 has 16 amino acids. V lost 4 bases, J lost 9 bases, and 12 bases stayed unmatched. CDR3 sequence (DNA): TGCGCCAGCAGCACGTCGGTAGCGGGAGGGCAGGGTGAGCAGTTCTTC. This codes for CASSTSVAGGQGEQFF.

A few counts support this clonotype. The chain is built from TRBV6-5 and TRBJ2-1; maybe TRBD2 (6 bases). Germline lookup yields CDR1 MNHEY and CDR2 SVGAGI. Trimming removed 5 bases at V and 7 bases at J, with 18 bases between. The CDR3 runs to 15 residues. The DNA of the CDR3 is TGTGCCAGCAGTGACGGGGGACGGGTGGGGAATGAGCAGTTCTTC. Translation: CASSDGGRVGNEQFF.

This clonotype occurred a few times. The chain carries TRBV20-1 and TRBJ2-7; D unclear. Germline V gene lookup returns CDR1 DFQATT and CDR2 SNEGSKA (reference sequence). V lost 0 bases and J 2 bases, leaving 14 bases between the germline ends. CDR3 length: 15 residues. The CDR3 DNA reads TGCAGTGCTAGAGATCCCCCAGGCTCAGCCTACGAGCAGTACTTC. It encodes CSARDPPGSAYEQYF.

The rearrangement joins TRBV3-1 to TRBJ2-4; 8 bases align to TRBD2. Trimming removed 1 base from V and 1 base from J; junction bases left unmatched: 9. CDR3 size: 18 residues. The V gene's germline CDR1 is LGHDT and CDR2 YNNKEL (reference sequence). The CDR3 DNA is TGTGCCAGCAGCCAAGGTTGGCAAGCGGGGGAGGCCAAAAACATTCAGTACTTC. Amino acids: CASSQGWQAGEAKNIQYF.

This clonotype was seen only a few times. The V and J genes are TRBV15 and TRBJ2-1; TRBD1 might be the D (6 bases). V was shortened by 5 bases and J by 1 base, with 15 bases between the two germline ends. Germline CDR1 LNHNV, CDR2 YYDKDF (reference sequence). The CDR3 covers 16 residues. The CDR3 DNA reads as TGTGCCACCAGCCCCCGAACAGGGAATTCCTACAATGAGCAGTTCTTC. This translates into CATSPRTGNSYNEQFF.

The genes are TRBV10-3 and TRBJ1-2, with a weak D call TRBD1 (5 bases). V dropped 0 bases and J dropped 0 bases, with 5 bases sitting between them. The CDR3 has 14 residues. CDR1 and CDR2 (germline): ENHRY, SYGVKD. The CDR3 sequence: CAISESQANYGYTF. The CDR3 region has the DNA TGTGCCATCAGTGAGTCACAGGCTAACTATGGCTACACCTTC.

The chain recombines TRBV27 with TRBJ1-5; no clear D. Germline V CDR1 and CDR2: MNHEY, SMNVEV (reference sequence). V was pared by 9 bases and J by 1 base, with 16 bases between. The CDR3 is made up of 15 amino acids. The CDR3 reads CASRPGVGSNQPQHF. In DNA form, the CDR3 reads TGTGCCAGTAGACCCGGGGTGGGGAGCAATCAGCCCCAGCATTTT.

The J gene is TRBJ2-5, the V gene TRBV4-2; TRBD2 aligns across 9 bases. The CDR3 runs 19 residues. Trimming took 3 bases from V and 4 from J; bases not matched to a gene: 18. CDR1 and CDR2 (germline): LGHNA, YNFKEQ. The CDR3 nucleotides are TGTGCCAGCAGCCAGCTGACAGGGCGAGTAGCGGGAGCGGGAGAGACCCAGTACTTC. Protein product: CASSQLTGRVAGAGETQYF.

This clonotype was seen more than once but under ten times. V usage is TRBV27 and J usage is TRBJ1-2; 7 bases map to TRBD1. The V gene end was trimmed by 5 bases and the J gene end by 5 bases; junction bases not matched to a gene: 11. The CDR3 totals 15 residues. The germline V gene has CDR1 MNHEY and CDR2 SMNVEV (reference sequence). CDR3 residues: CASSLDRVAKYGYTF. The CDR3 DNA is TGTGCCAGCAGTCTCGACAGGGTCGCAAAGTATGGCTACACCTTC.

This clonotype was counted only a few times. The chain links TRBV20-1 to TRBJ2-3; D is uncertain. CDR1 is DFQATT and CDR2 is SNEGSKA in the germline V gene (reference sequence). This CDR3 region has 10 residues. V was pared by 6 bases and J by 8 bases, with 9 bases between. CDR3 sequence (DNA): TGCAGTGCAGTGCAGGTTACGCAGTATTTT. Its protein is CSAVQVTQYF.

The J gene is TRBJ2-6, the V gene TRBV7-2, with 13 bases identical to TRBD2. The CDR3 loop spans 17 amino acids. Looked up from germline, CDR1 is SGHTA and CDR2 is FQGNSA. The junction had 1 base not matched to a gene; V was cut back by 1 base and J by 4 bases. CDR3 coding DNA: TGTGCCAGCAGCTTAGGACTAGCGGGAGGAGGGGCCAACGTCCTGACTTTC. Translated: CASSLGLAGGGANVLTF.

At least ten counts were recorded for this clonotype. One end of the junction is discordant with germline, which a read error may explain. This sequence joins TRBV5-1 and TRBJ2-3, with D unclear. Germline V lookup: CDR1 SGHRS, CDR2 YFSETQ. CDR3 length: 12 amino acids. Here the CDR3 reads CASSPHTDTQYF. In DNA, the CDR3 is TGTGCCAGCAGCCCCCACACAGATACGCAGTATTTT. The entire variable domain, with the rest obtained from reference TRBV5-1 and TRBJ2-3, is as follows: KAGVTQTPRYLIKTRGQQVTLSCSPISGHRSVSWYQQTPGQGLQFLFEYFSETQRNKGNFPGRFSGRQFSNSRSEMNVSTLELGDSALYLCASSPHTDTQYFGPGTRLTVL.

The chain links TRBV7-8 to TRBJ2-3; 13 bases are shared with TRBD2. Germline-derived CDR1 and CDR2 are SGHVS and FQNEAQ. The CDR3 extends over 21 amino acids. V dropped 5 bases and J dropped 0; count of bases not matched to a gene: 17. This CDR3 reads CASSVDRGLGLAGTSTDTQYF. The CDR3 nucleotides are TGTGCCAGCAGCGTGGACAGGGGGCTGGGACTAGCGGGAACTAGCACAGATACGCAGTATTTT.

The rearrangement joins TRBV20-1 to TRBJ2-1; 8 positions match TRBD2. Germline lookup yields CDR1 DFQATT and CDR2 SNEGSKA (reference sequence). This CDR3 contains 14 residues. Losses at the gene ends were 4 bases for V and 1 base for J; bases not matched to a gene: 3. In DNA, the CDR3 is TGCAGTGCTACCGGGACTAGGTCCTACAATGAGCAGTTCTTC. Translated: CSATGTRSYNEQFF.

This clonotype turned up a few times. A read error may account for a junction end that differs from germline. The genes are TRBV28 and TRBJ2-7, with a weak D call TRBD1 (6 bases). This CDR3 has 15 amino acids. Looked up from germline, CDR1 is MDHEN and CDR2 is SYDVKM. The CDR3 nucleotides are TGTGCCAGCAGTTTACAGGGGCCCATCTCCCACGAGCAGTACTTC. Residues: CASSLQGPISHEQYF.

V gene TRBV10-1 combines with J gene TRBJ2-1, with 13 bases that match TRBD2. CDR3 size: 16 residues. Germline CDR1 is WNHNN and CDR2 is SYGVQD (reference sequence). After removal of 6 bases from V and 10 bases from J, the junction contained 12 bases not matched to a gene. This chain's CDR3 is CASSSGTSGDTREQFF. The CDR3 bases are TGCGCCAGCAGCTCCGGGACTAGCGGGGATACTAGGGAGCAGTTCTTC.

Of note for this clonotype: The junction shows a germline mismatch at one end, possibly a read error. The chain is built from TRBV20-1 and TRBJ2-7; the D call may be TRBD1 or TRBD2 (5 bases each). This CDR3 region has 14 residues. Germline CDR1 DFQATT, CDR2 SNEGSKA (reference sequence). The CDR3 sequence: CSATRQISSYGQYF. The CDR3 region has the DNA TGCAGTGCAACTAGACAGATTAGCTCCTACGGGCAGTACTTC.

This rearrangement joins TRBV6-2 or TRBV6-3 to TRBJ2-2; no firm D call. Germline CDR1 reads MNHEY; CDR2 reads SVGEGT. V was shortened by 2 bases and J by 5 bases, with 15 bases between the two germline ends. The CDR3 runs 16 residues. CDR3 sequence reads: CASSYSILESTGELFF. The CDR3 region has the DNA TGTGCCAGCAGTTACAGTATTCTAGAGAGTACCGGGGAGCTGTTTTTT.

V usage is TRBV20-1 and J usage is TRBJ2-1, with D perhaps matching TRBD1 or TRBD2 (5 bases each). Per germline, CDR1 DFQATT and CDR2 SNEGSKA (reference sequence). Between the trimmed V and J ends, which lost 6 bases and 0 bases, there was a span of 9 bases. The CDR3 covers 13 residues. The CDR3 region is CSAPGLSYNEQFF. CDR3 nucleotide sequence: TGCAGTGCCCCGGGGCTCTCCTACAATGAGCAGTTCTTC.

The chain joins TRBV7-9 to TRBJ2-3; a weak D match, TRBD1 (5 bases). Germline values: CDR1 SEHNR, CDR2 FQNEAQ (reference sequence). The germline V and J ends were trimmed by 6 bases and 2 bases, with 21 bases remaining between them. The CDR3 has 17 amino acids. The CDR3 loop reads CASRGPRTDELTDTQYF. The CDR3 nucleotides read TGTGCCAGCAGGGGGCCCCGAACGGACGAGCTCACAGATACGCAGTATTTT.